These 23 T cell receptor beta chains were all obtained from the same sample, sequenced in a study of beta chain features in type 1 diabetes. Study-wide points: Moderate but significant shortening of TCRB CDR3s was recorded in all four CD4+ subsets from Type 1 diabetes patients.

Expressed TCRB transcripts got sequenced, as all isolated RNA was reverse transcribed. The protocol was immunoSEQ multiplex PCR, while the TCRdb copy is restricted to in-frame clones and leaves out a portion. The data hold hundreds of thousands of clones, with 10% to 15% observed a single time. The antigens these receptors bind are not known. Sequenced: naive CD4+ T cells from blood. These receptors all come from a woman between 18 and 29 years old with type 1 diabetes.

The CDR3, as DNA: TGTGCCAGCAGCTTTGAGGGAGAGACCCAGTACTTC. Translation: CASSFEGETQYF. The genes are TRBV7-2 and TRBJ2-5, with D perhaps matching TRBD2 (5 bases). Trimming stripped 3 bases from V and 4 bases from J, with 6 bases between. Germline lookup yields CDR1 SGHTA and CDR2 FQGNSA. CDR3 length: 12 amino acids.

This chain links TRBV7-2 with TRBJ2-5, with D perhaps matching TRBD2 (7 bases). CDR1 and CDR2 (germline): SGHTA, FQGNSA. The CDR3 is made up of 13 amino acids. V lost 8 bases and J lost 2, with 12 bases in between. The CDR3 loop is CASGGGGQETQYF. For the CDR3, the DNA is TGTGCCAGCGGGGGGGGCGGACAAGAGACCCAGTACTTC.

This chain uses TRBV5-6 with TRBJ2-7, with D perhaps matching TRBD1 (5 bases). Germline CDR1 reads SGHDT; CDR2 reads YYEEEE. This CDR3 comprises 15 residues. V lost 0 bases, J lost 4 bases, and 14 bases lay in between. The CDR3 sequence is CASSLAAGKRYEQYF. In DNA form, the CDR3 reads TGTGCCAGCAGCTTGGCTGCAGGGAAGAGGTACGAGCAGTACTTC.

The chain combines TRBV28 with TRBJ2-5, with 7 nucleotides matching TRBD1. The J segment lost 5 bases and the V segment lost 8 bases, leaving 8 bases of the junction unmatched. The V gene's germline CDR1 is MDHEN and CDR2 SYDVKM. CDR3 length: 13 residues. The CDR3 sequence is CASGPGQSETQYF. CDR3 bases: TGTGCCAGCGGGCCGGGACAGTCGGAGACCCAGTACTTC.

In its sample, this clone was seen a few times. This chain links TRBV30 with TRBJ1-2, with 8 bases aligning to TRBD1. The CDR3 sequence is 15 residues long. Germline CDR1 reads GTSNPN; CDR2 reads SVGIG (reference sequence). With V trimmed by 3 bases and J by 1 base, 7 bases remained unmatched. The CDR3 protein is CAWRHRGLVNYGYTF. The CDR3, as DNA: TGTGCCTGGAGGCACAGGGGGTTGGTTAACTATGGCTACACCTTC.

The genes are TRBV30 and TRBJ2-1; D call uncertain. V was pared by 3 bases and J by 9 bases, with 12 bases between. CDR1 is GTSNPN and CDR2 is SVGIG in the germline V gene (reference sequence). The CDR3 totals 12 residues. As DNA, the CDR3 is TGTGCCTGGAGCCGAAACGGTGGTGAGCAGTTCTTC. Residues: CAWSRNGGEQFF.

The chain uses TRBV13 and TRBJ2-7; weak D call: TRBD2 (5 bases). The CDR3 consists of 12 residues. Germline CDR1 PRHDT, CDR2 FYEKMQ (reference sequence). Trimming pared 5 bases from V and 3 bases from J, leaving 8 bases between. The CDR3 bases are TGTGCCAGCAGCACCCGGGACTACGAGCAGTACTTC. As protein: CASSTRDYEQYF.

This clone was recorded a few times. The genes are TRBV7-9 and TRBJ2-1; D is uncertain. The CDR3 is made up of 12 amino acids. Germline assignment: CDR1 SEHNR and CDR2 FQNEAQ (reference sequence). Trimming removed 3 bases from V and 5 bases from J, with 5 bases in between. The CDR3 sequence is CASSFTDNEQFF. CDR3 in DNA: TGTGCCAGCAGCTTTACAGACAATGAGCAGTTCTTC. Full variable domain (remainder filled in from reference TRBV7-9 and TRBJ2-1): DTGVSQNPRHKITKRGQNVTFRCDPISEHNRLYWYRQTLGQGPEFLTYFQNEAQLEKSRLLSDRFSAERPKGSFSTLEIQRTEQGDSAMYLCASSFTDNEQFFGPGTRLTVL.

The chain links TRBV30 to TRBJ1-5, with D possibly being TRBD1 (5 bases). Germline V gives CDR1 GTSNPN, CDR2 SVGIG (reference sequence). Between the trimmed V and J ends, which lost 2 bases and 7 bases, there was a span of 18 bases. CDR3 length: 15 residues. The CDR3 DNA follows: TGTGCCTGGAGTCTCGCTACAGGTATTCAGCAGCCCCAGCATTTT. Translated, it gives CAWSLATGIQQPQHF.

This chain links TRBV6-5 with TRBJ1-1, with D perhaps matching TRBD1 (6 bases). Germline V gene lookup returns CDR1 MNHEY and CDR2 SVGAGI. This CDR3 has 13 residues. The germline V and J ends were trimmed by 6 bases and 1 base, with 9 bases remaining between them. The CDR3 nucleotides read TGTGCCAGCAGAAGGACAGCGAACACTGAAGCTTTCTTT. It encodes CASRRTANTEAFF.

This clone has only a few counts. The chain employs TRBV30 and TRBJ2-3; 12 bases fit TRBD2. This CDR3 has 15 amino acids. Germline assignment: CDR1 GTSNPN and CDR2 SVGIG (reference sequence). V was clipped by 0 bases and J by 5 bases; unmatched bases: 3. This CDR3 is CAWSVRGLAGDTQYF. In DNA, the CDR3 is TGTGCCTGGAGTGTACGGGGACTAGCGGGAGATACGCAGTATTTT. Full variable domain (missing parts from reference TRBV30 and TRBJ2-3): SQTIHQWPATLVQPVGSPLSLECTVEGTSNPNLYWYRQAAGRGLQLLFYSVGIGQISSEVPQNLSASRPQDRQFILSSKKLLLSDSGFYLCAWSVRGLAGDTQYFGPGTRLTVL.

The CDR3 is CASSQEEGARNIQYF. CDR3 nucleotide sequence: TGCGCCAGCAGCCAAGAGGAGGGGGCGCGTAACATTCAGTACTTC. The chain links TRBV4-3 to TRBJ2-4, with TRBD1 as a possible D gene (7 bases). The length of the CDR3 is 15 residues. The germline V gene encodes CDR1 LGHNA and CDR2 YSLEER. Trimming shortened V by 0 bases and J by 7 bases, and 13 bases separated the two germline ends.

This clone was seen a handful of times. V usage is TRBV5-1 and J usage is TRBJ2-7; 9 positions match TRBD1. Germline CDR1 and CDR2: SGHRS and YFSETQ. The CDR3 loop spans 15 amino acids. The trim removed 2 bases at V and 4 bases at J, leaving 7 bases unmatched. The CDR3 reads CASSFEQGARYEQYF. DNA of the CDR3: TGCGCCAGCAGCTTTGAACAGGGGGCGCGGTACGAGCAGTACTTC.

This clone turned up a few times. The rearrangement joins TRBV29-1 to TRBJ2-3, with 10 bases aligning to TRBD2. CDR1 is SQVTM and CDR2 is ANQGSEA in the germline V gene. The CDR3 has 14 amino acids. J gave up 0 bases and V 5 bases, and 2 bases lay outside the gene matches. The CDR3 region has the DNA TGCAGCGTTAAGACTAGCGGGAGCACAGATACGCAGTATTTT. This sequence encodes CSVKTSGSTDTQYF.

The chain is built from TRBV7-2 and TRBJ1-4, with TRBD1 matching over 9 bases. The V segment lost 5 bases and the J segment 8 bases; nucleotides outside the gene matches: 6. The CDR3 length is 14 residues. The germline V gene encodes CDR1 SGHTA and CDR2 FQGNSA. This CDR3 is CASSQGQGSEKLFF. The CDR3 bases are TGTGCCAGCAGCCAGGGACAGGGTAGCGAAAAACTGTTTTTT.

This clone has a handful of counts. The chain employs TRBV15 and TRBJ1-4; 7 bases fit TRBD1. V shed 5 bases and J 7 bases; nucleotides not matched to a gene: 10. Germline V gives CDR1 LNHNV, CDR2 YYDKDF (reference sequence). This CDR3 contains 15 residues. This CDR3 is CATSGQAAGLEKLFF. The CDR3 region has the DNA TGTGCCACCAGCGGACAGGCGGCAGGTCTTGAAAAACTGTTTTTT.

This chain uses TRBV4-3 with TRBJ2-7; 9 bases match TRBD1. The CDR3 contains 14 residues. Germline trimming cut 0 bases from V and 5 bases from J; bases unmatched to any gene: 2. The V gene's germline CDR1 is LGHNA and CDR2 YSLEER. The CDR3 DNA reads TGCGCCAGCAGCCAAGAGGACAGGGGTAACGAGCAGTACTTC. This translates into CASSQEDRGNEQYF.

The chain couples TRBV6-5 to TRBJ1-5; D is unclear. V lost 6 bases and J 5 bases, leaving 11 bases between the germline ends. The CDR3 extends over 13 amino acids. Per germline, CDR1 MNHEY and CDR2 SVGAGI. CDR3 residues: CASRSRQYQPQHF. In DNA form, the CDR3 reads TGTGCCAGCAGGAGTCGACAATATCAGCCCCAGCATTTT.

Details on this clone: Other DNA sequences of this sample code for an identical CDR3. This CDR3 is CASSSGQAPYEQYF. The CDR3 DNA follows: TGTGCCAGCAGCTCGGGACAGGCGCCTTACGAGCAGTACTTC. V gene TRBV28 combines with J gene TRBJ2-7; 8 nucleotides align to TRBD1. V shed 6 bases and J 4 bases; nucleotides not matched to a gene: 8. The CDR3 loop spans 14 amino acids. Germline V CDR1 and CDR2: MDHEN, SYDVKM. The whole variable domain, remainder taken from reference TRBV28 and TRBJ2-7, is DVKVTQSSRYLVKRTGEKVFLECVQDMDHENMFWYRQDPGLGLRLIYFSYDVKMKEKGDIPEGYSVSREKKERFSLILESASTNQTSMYLCASSSGQAPYEQYFGPGTRLTVT.

This chain uses TRBV28 with TRBJ2-7; D call uncertain. CDR3 length equals 12 residues. Germline CDR1 is MDHEN and CDR2 is SYDVKM. The V and J ends lost 1 base and 5 bases respectively, with 6 bases between them. CDR3 sequence (DNA): TGTGCCAGCAGTTTATCTCCCCACGAGCAGTACTTC. Translating gives CASSLSPHEQYF.

This clone was picked up a small number of times. The rearrangement joins TRBV5-1 to TRBJ2-1; 11 bases match TRBD2. The CDR3 covers 17 residues. The J segment lost 0 bases and the V segment lost 6 bases, leaving 8 bases of the junction unmatched. In germline, CDR1 is SGHRS, CDR2 YFSETQ. CDR3 nucleotides: TGCGCCAGCACCGGGACTAGCGGAGGCCTCTCCTACAATGAGCAGTTCTTC. The encoded protein is CASTGTSGGLSYNEQFF.

The chain is built from TRBV6-5 and TRBJ2-7, with a weak D call TRBD1 (6 bases). This CDR3 comprises 15 residues. Germline V CDR1 and CDR2: MNHEY, SVGAGI. Trimming removed 4 bases from V and 2 bases from J, with 15 bases in between. The CDR3 spells CASSSASGAAYEQYF. The CDR3 region has the DNA TGTGCCAGCAGTTCGGCCTCAGGGGCGGCCTACGAGCAGTACTTC.

The genes are TRBV7-9 and TRBJ1-6; 9 bases match TRBD1. The germline V gene has CDR1 SEHNR and CDR2 FQNEAQ (reference sequence). Trimming cost V 5 bases and J 9 bases; bases outside gene matches: 11. This CDR3 comprises 16 residues. Written as DNA, the CDR3 is TGTGCCAGCAGCCGACTGGGACAGGGTCGAAGTTCACCCCTCCACTTT. Translated, it gives CASSRLGQGRSSPLHF. Full variable domain (remainder filled in from reference TRBV7-9 and TRBJ1-6): DTGVSQNPRHKITKRGQNVTFRCDPISEHNRLYWYRQTLGQGPEFLTYFQNEAQLEKSRLLSDRFSAERPKGSFSTLEIQRTEQGDSAMYLCASSRLGQGRSSPLHFGNGTRLTVT.